The T cell receptor (beta chain) described here comes from a study of tumour-infiltrating T cells in Burkitt lymphoma. At the level of the study: Productive clonality predicted overall and progression-free survival.

The assay was immunoSEQ multiplex PCR, and TCRdb's table has in-frame clones only and misses some. The repertoire holds about 1,500 clones, with almost 70% as singletons. V lost 7 bases and J 1 base, leaving 11 bases between the germline ends. From germline, CDR1 is LNHDA and CDR2 SQIVND (reference sequence). The CDR3 consists of 14 residues. Sequenced input: tumor tissue. This rearrangement joins TRBV19 to TRBJ1-5; D is perhaps TRBD1 (6 bases). This clonotype was obtained from a human donor with diffuse large B-cell lymphoma. This CDR3 is CASKWGGSNQPQHF. The CDR3 DNA reads as TGTGCCAGTAAGTGGGGGGGCAGCAATCAGCCCCAGCATTTT.